This passage covers 16 T cell receptor beta chains from one sample sequenced in a study of vaccination effects on CD4 cells after COVID-19. The table came from immunoSEQ multiplex PCR; TCRdb's copy has only in-frame clones and leaves some out. The data contain some 68,000 clones, under 75% of them singletons. Sequencing in the ViraFEST assay came after antigen-specific CD4+ T cells had been expanded with viral peptide pools, which were used to stimulate PBMC. Cultured cells yielded isolated CD4+ T cells after around 10 days. Vaccine recipients, nucleocapsid antibody negative, had no prior SARS-CoV-2 infection. These receptors' antigens are unknown. The sequencing used CD4+ T cells from PBMCs cultured with HCoV-OC43 spike peptides, collected before COVID-19 vaccination. This sample's subset: HCoV-OC43 spike overlapping peptide pool stimulation. Receptors originate from a human donor who received a COVID-19 vaccine.

The genes are TRBV5-1 and TRBJ2-5; 7 positions match TRBD2. The CDR3 extends over 14 amino acids. The V gene's germline CDR1 is SGHRS and CDR2 YFSETQ. The J segment lost 5 bases and the V segment lost 5 bases, leaving 9 bases of the junction unmatched. This chain's CDR3 is CASSQASGAETQYF. The DNA of the CDR3 is TGCGCCAGCAGTCAGGCTAGCGGTGCCGAGACCCAGTACTTC.

This clone was observed a handful of times. The chain uses TRBV4-1 and TRBJ2-1, with 7 bases matching TRBD2. The length of the CDR3 is 16 residues. Germline CDR1 reads MGHRA; CDR2 reads YSYEKL. The ends lost 3 bases at V and 3 bases at J; junction bases unmatched: 8. The CDR3 DNA sequence: TGCGCCAGCAGCCATCCAGCGGGGTGGAACTACAATGAGCAGTTCTTC. It translates to CASSHPAGWNYNEQFF.

The V gene is TRBV6-2 or TRBV6-3, the J gene TRBJ1-5; D uncertain. In germline, CDR1 is MNHEY, CDR2 SVGEGT. This CDR3 has 13 residues. V lost 1 base and J 0 bases, leaving 1 base between the germline ends. The CDR3 nucleotides are TGTGCCAGCAGTTACTATAGCAATCAGCCCCAGCATTTT. It specifies CASSYYSNQPQHF.

This clone was counted a few times. The chain joins TRBV24-1 to TRBJ2-1; the D gene is possibly TRBD2 (6 bases). The CDR3 sequence is 16 residues long. V lost 1 base and J 0 bases, leaving 9 bases between the germline ends. The germline CDR1 and CDR2 sequences are KGHDR and SFDVKD. CDR3 coding DNA: TGTGCCACCAGTGATTTCGGGGGAAGCTCCTACAATGAGCAGTTCTTC. Protein sequence: CATSDFGGSSYNEQFF.

The chain has TRBV5-1 and TRBJ2-5; 9 nucleotides line up with TRBD1. The V and J ends lost 4 bases and 4 bases, in that order; junction bases with no gene match: 8. Germline V CDR1 and CDR2: SGHRS, YFSETQ. This CDR3 is 15 amino acids long. CDR3 nucleotide sequence: TGCGCCAGCAGCATAAGGACAGGGGACGCAGAGACCCAGTACTTC. Its translation: CASSIRTGDAETQYF.

The chain uses TRBV5-8 and TRBJ2-3; TRBD1 or TRBD2 may be the D gene (5 bases each). CDR3 size: 10 residues. V was trimmed by 10 bases and J by 8 bases, leaving 11 bases between them. CDR1 and CDR2 from the germline V gene are SGHTS and YDEGEE. The CDR3 nucleotides read TGTGCCGCGATTGGGGGTACGCAGTATTTT. Translation: CAAIGGTQYF.

This clone was seen a few times. CDR3 loop: CASSLGNQPQHF. DNA of the CDR3: TGTGCCAGCAGCTTAGGGAATCAGCCCCAGCATTTT. The chain employs TRBV7-9 and TRBJ1-5; D is uncertain. In germline, CDR1 is SEHNR, CDR2 FQNEAQ (reference sequence). With 1 base removed from V and 4 bases from J, the gap between germline ends came to 2 bases. The CDR3 runs 12 residues.

This chain joins TRBV20-1 and TRBJ1-2; D is ambiguous. V dropped 3 bases and J dropped 8 bases, with 10 bases sitting between them. Looked up from germline, CDR1 is DFQATT and CDR2 is SNEGSKA (reference sequence). The CDR3 has 11 residues. The CDR3, as DNA: TGCAGTGCTAGGTCTCCAGACGGCTACACCTTC. It is translated as CSARSPDGYTF.

This clone has more than one count but fewer than ten. The V call is TRBV18, the J call TRBJ2-1; D may be TRBD1 or TRBD2 (5 bases each). The length of the CDR3 is 15 residues. CDR1 is KGHSH and CDR2 is LQKENI in the germline V gene. Deletions cut 11 bases from V and 2 bases from J, with 19 bases between. CDR3 region: CAGGEQGFTYNEQFF. CDR3 sequence (DNA): TGTGCCGGAGGCGAGCAGGGCTTCACCTACAATGAGCAGTTCTTC.

V gene TRBV5-1 combines with J gene TRBJ2-3; 11 bases line up with TRBD2. The CDR3 length is 17 residues. V gave up 4 bases and J gave up 2 bases; unmatched junction bases: 9. CDR1 is SGHRS and CDR2 is YFSETQ in the germline V gene. CDR3 coding DNA: TGCGCCAGCAGCCTAAAACCGGGACTAGCGGCCACAGATACGCAGTATTTT. It translates to CASSLKPGLAATDTQYF.

J is TRBJ2-3 and V is TRBV7-7, with unresolved D. V lost 4 bases to trimming and J lost 1 base, with 9 bases between them. The germline CDR1 and CDR2 sequences are SSHAT and FNYEAQ (reference sequence). The CDR3 is 14 amino acids. The CDR3 sequence is CASSSAPGTDTQYF. In DNA form, the CDR3 reads TGTGCCAGCAGCTCCGCGCCGGGCACAGATACGCAGTATTTT.

This clone was observed once. This rearrangement joins TRBV9 to TRBJ2-1, with D maybe TRBD2 (5 bases). The V gene lost 4 bases and the J gene lost 0 bases, with 11 bases spanning the gap. This CDR3 has 15 amino acids. The germline gives CDR1 SGDLS, CDR2 YYNGEE. DNA for the CDR3: TGTGCCAGCAGCTCCGCGGGTGTCTCCTACAATGAGCAGTTCTTC. This sequence encodes CASSSAGVSYNEQFF.

The chain carries TRBV12-3 or TRBV12-4 and TRBJ1-1; D is uncertain. V gave up 1 base and J gave up 3 bases, with 6 bases separating them. This CDR3 is built from 13 residues. CDR3 residues: CASSLERDTEAFF. As DNA, the CDR3 is TGTGCCAGCAGTTTAGAGAGAGACACTGAAGCTTTCTTT.

This chain uses TRBV24-1 with TRBJ1-1, with D tentatively TRBD1 (6 bases). Looked up from germline, CDR1 is KGHDR and CDR2 is SFDVKD. This CDR3 has 12 amino acids. V gave up 4 bases and J gave up 4 bases, with 6 bases separating them. The CDR3 DNA follows: TGTGCCACCAGTGACAGGGGCACTGAAGCTTTCTTT. Encoded protein: CATSDRGTEAFF.

This clone was detected a few times. The V and J genes are TRBV10-3 and TRBJ1-2; 8 bases are shared with TRBD1. J was trimmed by 14 bases and V by 3 bases; bases with no gene match: 17. Looked up from germline, CDR1 is ENHRY and CDR2 is SYGVKD. The CDR3 covers 15 residues. The CDR3 sequence: CAISDRTGWAGEPTF. CDR3 bases: TGTGCCATCAGTGATCGGACAGGGTGGGCTGGAGAGCCGACCTTC.

A few counts support this clone. The CDR3 coding sequence is TGCGCCAGCAGCCCGACTAGCGGGGCGAACAATGAGCAGTTCTTC. Its translation: CASSPTSGANNEQFF. The chain employs TRBV4-1 and TRBJ2-1, with TRBD2 matching 11 bases. CDR1 MGHRA and CDR2 YSYEKL come from the germline V gene. This CDR3 has 15 amino acids. Trimming removed 4 bases from V and 5 bases from J; junction bases left unmatched: 4.